These 5 T cell receptor beta chains came from one sample sequenced in a study of blood T cells in healthy people across ages. Primed by a sample-barcoded 5' primer and a J-beta primer mix, a second PCR proceeded for 7 to 11 cycles. A single record per CDR3 protein comes from TCRdb applying MiXCR to the 5' RACE reads. Among just under 750,000 distinct CDR3 sequences listed, 22% were seen once. Sequencing was carried out using blood. These receptors all come from a man aged 70 or older in good health.

The sample holds a few counts of this clonotype. The chain joins TRBV5-5 to TRBJ1-2; D call uncertain. Germline loops: CDR1 SGHKS, CDR2 YYEKEE (reference sequence). This CDR3 region has 14 residues. Between the trimmed V and J ends, which lost 4 bases and 2 bases, there was a span of 12 bases. The CDR3 bases are TGTGCCAGCAGCCCCCTGGCCAGAAACTATGGCTACACCTTC. This encodes CASSPLARNYGYTF.

Details on this clonotype: At one boundary the junction diverges from the germline segment, which might be a read error. The rearrangement joins TRBV19 to TRBJ1-1, with TRBD1 matching over 7 bases. Germline lookup yields CDR1 LNHDA and CDR2 SQIVND (reference sequence). This CDR3 has 14 residues. CDR3 sequence (DNA): TGTGCCAGTAGTCCGCGACAGGGAAGGACTGAAACTTTCTTT. Translated, it gives CASSPRQGRTETFF.

This clonotype was seen only a few times. The gene calls are TRBV12-3 or TRBV12-4 and TRBJ2-2; TRBD2 is a possible D gene (5 bases). Trimming took 6 bases from V and 7 from J, leaving 15 bases between them. This CDR3 is built from 14 residues. CDR3 sequence: CASSPVLGRGELFF. In DNA form, the CDR3 reads TGTGCCAGCAGCCCCGTACTAGGTCGCGGGGAGCTGTTTTTT.

This clonotype came up many times. This rearrangement joins TRBV5-1 to TRBJ2-5; tentatively, D is TRBD2 (5 bases). Germline CDR1 is SGHRS and CDR2 is YFSETQ. The V and J ends lost 4 bases and 1 base respectively, with 14 bases between them. The CDR3 totals 15 residues. This chain's CDR3 is CASSLSAGVQETQYF. DNA of the CDR3: TGCGCCAGCAGCCTTTCCGCGGGCGTCCAAGAGACCCAGTACTTC. Together with reference TRBV5-1 and TRBJ2-5, the CDR3 gives the full variable domain: KAGVTQTPRYLIKTRGQQVTLSCSPISGHRSVSWYQQTPGQGLQFLFEYFSETQRNKGNFPGRFSGRQFSNSRSEMNVSTLELGDSALYLCASSLSAGVQETQYFGPGTRLLVL.

The rearrangement uses TRBV6-1 and TRBJ2-5; the D gene could be TRBD1 or TRBD2 (5 bases each). The last part of the DNA fits TRBJ2-7 better; the J call may be wrong. Germline CDR1 is MNHNS and CDR2 is SASEGT. The CDR3 consists of 14 residues. CDR3 sequence (DNA): TGTGCCAGCAGTGAAGAGTGGGGGATCTACGAGCAGTACTTC. Protein product: CASSEEWGIYEQYF.